One sample yielded the 10 T cell receptor beta chains listed below, sequenced in a study of early T cells in non-severe SARS-CoV-2 infection. One entry per CDR3 protein, called by TCRdb with MiXCR from the 5' RACE reads. The sample includes some 98,000 distinct CDR3 sequences, around 10% of them seen just once. The specimen was whole blood. The receptors originated from an adult who was a healthcare worker with PCR-confirmed SARS-CoV-2 infection or an uninfected control (not recorded which).

CDR3 sequence reads: CATSDFKGPETQYF. DNA for the CDR3: TGTGCCACCAGTGATTTCAAGGGTCCGGAGACCCAGTACTTC. The rearrangement links TRBV24-1 to TRBJ2-5; D gene ambiguous. Trimming took off 1 base at V and 5 bases at J, with 10 bases between the two ends. CDR1 and CDR2 from the germline V gene are KGHDR and SFDVKD. The CDR3 contains 14 residues.

This clonotype appeared a few times. The V and J genes are TRBV27 and TRBJ1-5; D is perhaps TRBD1 (6 bases). The CDR3 length is 13 residues. Looked up from germline, CDR1 is MNHEY and CDR2 is SMNVEV (reference sequence). V lost 4 bases and J 7 bases, leaving 11 bases between the germline ends. This CDR3 is CASSSQGRQPQHF. The DNA for the CDR3 is TGTGCCAGCAGTTCACAGGGAAGGCAGCCCCAGCATTTT.

This clonotype has only a few counts. The V call is TRBV7-3, the J call TRBJ1-6; 7 bases are a match to TRBD1. The germline gives CDR1 SGHTA, CDR2 FQGTGA. Trimming at V came to 0 bases and at J to 9 bases, leaving 5 bases not matched to a gene. This CDR3 spans 15 amino acids. CDR3 bases: TGTGCCAGCAGCTTAACAGGGGGCTTTCTTTCACCCCTCCACTTT. It encodes CASSLTGGFLSPLHF.

The rearrangement links TRBV20-1 to TRBJ1-6, with D hard to call. V gave up 3 bases and J gave up 4 bases, with 10 bases separating them. The CDR3 contains 14 residues. The germline V gene has CDR1 DFQATT and CDR2 SNEGSKA (reference sequence). The CDR3 bases are TGCAGTGCTAGTCCGGGCAGGTATAATTCACCCCTCCACTTT. Its protein is CSASPGRYNSPLHF.

The V gene is TRBV12-5, the J gene TRBJ2-1; D gene uncertain. With 0 bases removed from V and 8 bases from J, the gap between germline ends came to 8 bases. The CDR3 runs to 13 residues. Per the germline V gene, CDR1 is LGHNT and CDR2 is FRNRAP. CDR3 amino acids: CASGLVTGYEQFF. As DNA, the CDR3 is TGTGCTAGTGGTTTGGTAACTGGTTATGAGCAGTTCTTC.

J is TRBJ1-1 and V is TRBV28; TRBD1 matches 7 bases. V shed 2 bases and J 11 bases; nucleotides not matched to a gene: 5. This CDR3 is built from 12 residues. Germline CDR1 reads MDHEN; CDR2 reads SYDVKM. CDR3 DNA sequence: TGTGCCAGCAGTTTACCCCCCAGGGGGGCTTTCTTT. The encoded protein is CASSLPPRGAFF.

This sequence joins TRBV28 and TRBJ1-6; D might be TRBD1 (5 bases). The germline V gene has CDR1 MDHEN and CDR2 SYDVKM. The CDR3 loop spans 14 amino acids. The V and J ends lost 10 bases and 6 bases respectively, with 16 bases between them. CDR3 in DNA: TGTGCCATCGGGGCGGCGGGTCTTAATTCACCCCTCCACTTT. Translated, it gives CAIGAAGLNSPLHF.

The V and J genes are TRBV5-5 and TRBJ1-3; possible D gene TRBD1, 5 bases. The V gene lost 5 bases and the J gene lost 4 bases, with 13 bases spanning the gap. The CDR3 loop spans 14 amino acids. The germline CDR1 and CDR2 sequences are SGHKS and YYEKEE (reference sequence). The CDR3 nucleotides are TGTGCCAGCAGACGGGACTCGAGAGGAAACACCATATATTTT. It codes for CASRRDSRGNTIYF.

This clonotype was found a few times. The CDR3, as DNA: TGTGCCAGCAGTTTAGCCCCTGTACAGGGGCGGTCTAACTATGGCTACACCTTC. This translates into CASSLAPVQGRSNYGYTF. The chain carries TRBV12-3 or TRBV12-4 and TRBJ1-2, with TRBD1 matching over 7 bases. The CDR3 covers 18 residues. The J segment lost 0 bases and the V segment lost 0 bases, leaving 10 bases of the junction unmatched.

This clonotype showed up many times. As DNA, the CDR3 is TGTGCCAGCAGTGGACAGGAGAACTATGGCTACACCTTC. Its translation is CASSGQENYGYTF. This rearrangement joins TRBV2 to TRBJ1-2, with D maybe TRBD1 (6 bases). Germline CDR1 SNHLY, CDR2 FYNNEI. Trimming stripped 4 bases from V and 2 bases from J, with 8 bases between. The CDR3 runs to 13 residues.